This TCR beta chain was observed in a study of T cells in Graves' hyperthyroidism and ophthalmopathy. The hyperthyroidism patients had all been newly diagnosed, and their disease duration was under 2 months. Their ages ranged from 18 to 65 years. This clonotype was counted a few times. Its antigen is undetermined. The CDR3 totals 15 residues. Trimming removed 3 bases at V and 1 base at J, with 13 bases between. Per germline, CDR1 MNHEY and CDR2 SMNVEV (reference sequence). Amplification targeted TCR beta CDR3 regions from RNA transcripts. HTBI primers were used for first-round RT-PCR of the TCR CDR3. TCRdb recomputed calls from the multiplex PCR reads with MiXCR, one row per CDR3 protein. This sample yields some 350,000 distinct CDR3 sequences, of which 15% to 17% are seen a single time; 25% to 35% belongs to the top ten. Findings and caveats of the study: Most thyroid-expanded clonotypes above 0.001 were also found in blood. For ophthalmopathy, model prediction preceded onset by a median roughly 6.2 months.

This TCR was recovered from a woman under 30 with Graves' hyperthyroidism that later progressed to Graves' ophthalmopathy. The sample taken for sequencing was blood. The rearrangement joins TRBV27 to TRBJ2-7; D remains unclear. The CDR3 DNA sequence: TGTGCCAGCAGTTTCCGGGCCCATAAATCCTACGAGCAGTACTTC. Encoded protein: CASSFRAHKSYEQYF.